The TCR beta chain described here comes from a study of blood T cell repertoires in COVID-19. Looking at the study overall: Sites in the United States, Italy and Spain provided acute and convalescent COVID-19 samples. The analysed material was cDNA or gDNA that came from T cells, B-cell-depleted T cells, or PBMCs.

Per the study methods: Reference gene primer amplification gave nucleated cell count estimates. Data came from immunoSEQ multiplex PCR; TCRdb stores just in-frame clones and leaves some out. D and trimming come from the DNA, and the V and J calls and clone size come from that table. Of 170,000 or so clones detected, around four fifths appear once; the ten largest clones hold roughly 2.9%. The V and J ends lost 8 bases and 7 bases, in that order; junction bases with no gene match: 9. Germline CDR1 MNHEY, CDR2 SVGAGI. The CDR3 spans 15 residues. V gene TRBV6-5 combines with J gene TRBJ1-6; 9 positions match TRBD1. The material sequenced was peripheral blood. The sequence was obtained from a woman in her sixties with acute or convalescent COVID-19. CDR3 sequence (DNA): TGTGCCAGCGAGACGGGACAGGGTATCAATTCACCCCTCCACTTT. Translation: CASETGQGINSPLHF.